Below are 19 T cell receptor beta chains sequenced from a single sample in a study of CD8+CD57+ T cells in acquired aplastic anemia. By flow cytometry, patients selected for sequencing had shown an expansion of CD8+CD57+ cells. According to the study, genomic DNA was the template for TCR beta VDJ and CDR3 profiling. TCRdb fed the reads into MiXCR, producing one record per CDR3 protein. Counted here are approximately 130,000 distinct CDR3 sequences, roughly 40% occurring once; the ten biggest clones make up around 2.7%. Sequencing was done on a sample of sorted CD4+, CD8+, or CD8+CD57+ T cells (not recorded which) from PBMCs. Every receptor here comes from a human donor with aplastic anemia.

This clonotype turned up a few times. This chain uses TRBV12-3 or TRBV12-4 with TRBJ1-5, with D unclear. The length of the CDR3 is 14 residues. Between the trimmed V and J ends, which lost 1 base and 9 bases, there was a span of 13 bases. The DNA of the CDR3 is TGTGCCAGCAGTTTAGGAAAAGCCTTGGGGCCCCAGCATTTT. It encodes CASSLGKALGPQHF.

The chain carries TRBV7-8 and TRBJ1-2; the D gene is possibly TRBD1 (6 bases). CDR1 is SGHVS, CDR2 FQNEAQ, per germline. This CDR3 has 12 amino acids. The ends were cut back, 7 bases at V and 8 bases at J, with 14 bases in the middle. DNA of the CDR3: TGTGCCAGCACCATAGGGGGACACGGCTACACCTTC. Translating gives CASTIGGHGYTF. The variable domain in full, with the rest retrieved from reference TRBV7-8 and TRBJ1-2, is GAGVSQSPRYKVAKRGQDVALRCDPISGHVSLFWYQQALGQGPEFLTYFQNEAQLDKSGLPSDRFFAERPEGSVSTLKIQRTQQEDSAVYLCASTIGGHGYTFGSGTRLTVV.

This clonotype was recorded at least ten times. This CDR3 reads CASSPTASPYEQYV. CDR3 nucleotides: TGTGCCAGCAGCCCCACAGCTTCCCCTTACGAGCAGTACGTC. The chain combines TRBV9 with TRBJ2-7; unclear D gene. The length of the CDR3 is 14 residues. The germline V gene encodes CDR1 SGDLS and CDR2 YYNGEE. Trimming left V 4 bases short and J 4 bases short, with 15 bases between.

The V and J genes are TRBV2 and TRBJ1-5; 8 nucleotides align to TRBD1. Germline V gene sequence: CDR1 SNHLY, CDR2 FYNNEI. J was trimmed by 4 bases and V by 4 bases; bases with no gene match: 3. This CDR3 has 14 amino acids. CDR3 nucleotide sequence: TGTGCCAGCAGTGTAGGGACAGGTAATCAGCCCCAGCATTTT. Amino acids: CASSVGTGNQPQHF.

In DNA, the CDR3 is TGTGCCAGCAGCGACCATCCGGGACGCGGCGATGAGCAGTACTTC. This translates into CASSDHPGRGDEQYF. V is TRBV7-9 and J is TRBJ2-7; either TRBD1 or TRBD2 may fit D (5 bases each). The V gene's germline CDR1 is SEHNR and CDR2 FQNEAQ (reference sequence). The CDR3 runs to 15 residues. V lost 5 bases and J 7 bases, leaving 21 bases between the germline ends.

This clonotype was picked up a small number of times. Because the CDR3's place on the DNA is in doubt, the DNA is left out and the CDR3 is given as listed by TCRdb. The chain carries TRBV29-1 and TRBJ2-7; the table's D call, TRBD1, has no DNA check behind it. Inclusive of both ends, the CDR3 amounts to 12 amino acids. CDR1 and CDR2 from the germline V gene are SQVTM and ANQGSEA. The CDR3 protein is CSVGQGNYEQCF.

DNA of the CDR3: TGCGCCAGCAGCTCTGAGGGGGGGCCGGAGACCCAGTACTTC. Amino acid sequence: CASSSEGGPETQYF. The rearrangement links TRBV5-1 to TRBJ2-5; D might be TRBD2 (7 bases). Trimming removed 3 bases at V and 5 bases at J, with 14 bases between. There are 14 residues in the CDR3. Germline-derived CDR1 and CDR2 are SGHRS and YFSETQ.

This clonotype appeared many times. The chain links TRBV20-1 to TRBJ1-5, with D perhaps TRBD1 (5 bases). Trimming took 3 bases from V and 4 from J, leaving 10 bases between them. Germline V CDR1 and CDR2: DFQATT, SNEGSKA (reference sequence). This CDR3 is 13 amino acids long. The CDR3 spells CSARGTINQPQHF. The CDR3 coding sequence is TGCAGTGCTAGGGGGACCATAAATCAGCCCCAGCATTTT.

The chain carries TRBV2 and TRBJ1-5, with no clear D. This CDR3 region has 14 residues. The V gene's germline CDR1 is SNHLY and CDR2 FYNNEI. Between the trimmed V and J ends, which lost 3 bases and 0 bases, there was a span of 6 bases. The CDR3: CASSDAYSNQPQHF. The CDR3 coding sequence is TGTGCCAGCAGTGATGCTTATAGCAATCAGCCCCAGCATTTT.

The chain links TRBV7-3 to TRBJ2-7; D is undetermined. V was shortened by 9 bases and J by 1 base, with 13 bases between the two germline ends. The CDR3 contains 13 residues. Germline V gene sequence: CDR1 SGHTA, CDR2 FQGTGA. In DNA, the CDR3 is TGTGCCAGATCCAAACTACGGTCCTACGAGCAGTACGTC. This sequence encodes CARSKLRSYEQYV.

This clonotype was seen more than once but under ten times. A much larger clone lies one base from this, so it may be a read error. Written as DNA, the CDR3 is TGTGCCGGCAGCTTTTGGAGTACAACTAATGAAAAACTGTTTTTT. Amino acid sequence: CAGSFWSTTNEKLFF. The chain has TRBV7-9 and TRBJ1-4; D uncertain. Germline V lookup: CDR1 SEHNR, CDR2 FQNEAQ (reference sequence). The CDR3 spans 15 residues.

Ten or more counts support this clonotype. CDR3 sequence (DNA): TGCGCCAGCAGTGAGGGGGGTGTAGGCTCCCAGCCTGAAGCTTTCTTT. Its translation is CASSEGGVGSQPEAFF. This chain joins TRBV10-2 and TRBJ1-1; weak D call: TRBD1 (5 bases). V gave up 2 bases and J gave up 6 bases, with 19 bases separating them. There are 16 residues in the CDR3. Germline V lookup: CDR1 WSHSY, CDR2 SAAADI.

The V call is TRBV6-1, the J call TRBJ1-6; 9 bases are a match to TRBD1. This CDR3 spans 14 amino acids. J was trimmed by 9 bases and V by 7 bases; bases with no gene match: 7. Germline CDR1 MNHNS, CDR2 SASEGT. The CDR3 sequence is CASTEGDRVSPLHF. In nucleotides, the CDR3 is TGTGCCAGCACCGAGGGGGACAGGGTTTCACCCCTCCACTTT.

The chain carries TRBV30 and TRBJ1-1; weak D call: TRBD1 (5 bases). The germline gives CDR1 GTSNPN, CDR2 SVGIG (reference sequence). Trimming removed 5 bases from V and 1 base from J, with 11 bases in between. The CDR3 is 13 residues long. The CDR3: CAWYRQWNTEAFF. The CDR3 DNA reads as TGTGCCTGGTACCGACAGTGGAACACTGAAGCTTTCTTT.

This clonotype showed up many times. The chain links TRBV12-3 or TRBV12-4 to TRBJ2-2, with TRBD1 matching 8 bases. The V gene end was trimmed by 7 bases and the J gene end by 5 bases; junction bases not matched to a gene: 9. The CDR3 length is 15 residues. CDR3 nucleotide sequence: TGTGCCAGCAACGGACAGGGAATGAGGACCGGGGAGCTGTTTTTT. Translation: CASNGQGMRTGELFF.

This clonotype came up many times. The chain couples TRBV19 to TRBJ2-7, with D unresolved. The V and J ends lost 0 bases and 3 bases respectively, with 9 bases between them. Per germline, CDR1 LNHDA and CDR2 SQIVND (reference sequence). The CDR3 is made up of 14 amino acids. The CDR3, as DNA: TGTGCCAGTAGTATAGATCCGGCCAGCTACGAGCAGTACTTC. As protein: CASSIDPASYEQYF.

The chain carries TRBV2 and TRBJ1-5; D is unclear. Germline CDR1 reads SNHLY; CDR2 reads FYNNEI. The CDR3 loop spans 13 amino acids. V was shortened by 8 bases and J by 6 bases, with 14 bases between the two germline ends. This chain's CDR3 is CASGKRSGQPQHF. Written as DNA, the CDR3 is TGTGCCAGCGGTAAGCGGTCGGGTCAGCCCCAGCATTTT.

This clonotype has a count of ten or more. The rearrangement joins TRBV11-1 to TRBJ2-3, with 11 bases fitting TRBD2. The CDR3 contains 20 residues. Germline lookup yields CDR1 SGHAT and CDR2 FQDESV (reference sequence). Unmatched junction bases numbered 13, after V lost 1 base and J lost 1 base. The CDR3 is CASSLGPISGGASGTDTQYF. In nucleotides, the CDR3 is TGTGCCAGCAGCTTAGGCCCGATTAGCGGGGGGGCCAGTGGCACAGATACGCAGTATTTT.

This chain joins TRBV19 and TRBJ2-1; D is unclear. V was pared by 5 bases and J by 10 bases, with 15 bases between. The CDR3 loop spans 13 amino acids. Per the germline V gene, CDR1 is LNHDA and CDR2 is SQIVND (reference sequence). The CDR3 sequence: CASSPGPRSEQFF. The CDR3 nucleotides read TGTGCCAGTAGTCCGGGCCCCCGATCGGAGCAGTTCTTC.